This T cell receptor (beta chain) was obtained from a study of CD8 T cells in ankylosing spondylitis. Germline V gene data show CDR1 as MNHEY and CDR2 as SVGEGT. The ends were cut back, 0 bases at V and 2 bases at J, with 5 bases in the middle. This CDR3 is built from 14 residues. Quantitative molecular-barcoded 5'-RACE generated the TCR beta libraries. MiXCR, run by TCRdb on the 5' RACE reads, gives a single entry per CDR3 protein. This sample has 350,000 or so distinct CDR3 sequences, with approximately 8% found just once. Study-level findings and limits: Ankylosing spondylitis blood appeared to be characterized by a TCR beta motif of about 8 highly homologous variants.

This clonotype was detected many times. Its antigen is not identified. The chain recombines TRBV6-2 or TRBV6-3 with TRBJ2-4; D ambiguous. Sequencing was carried out using blood, either unsorted or a sorted T cell fraction (not recorded which). The receptor comes from a male donor with ankylosing spondylitis. CDR3: CASSYSPSKNIQYF. The CDR3 DNA sequence: TGTGCCAGCAGTTACTCGCCCTCCAAAAACATTCAGTACTTC.